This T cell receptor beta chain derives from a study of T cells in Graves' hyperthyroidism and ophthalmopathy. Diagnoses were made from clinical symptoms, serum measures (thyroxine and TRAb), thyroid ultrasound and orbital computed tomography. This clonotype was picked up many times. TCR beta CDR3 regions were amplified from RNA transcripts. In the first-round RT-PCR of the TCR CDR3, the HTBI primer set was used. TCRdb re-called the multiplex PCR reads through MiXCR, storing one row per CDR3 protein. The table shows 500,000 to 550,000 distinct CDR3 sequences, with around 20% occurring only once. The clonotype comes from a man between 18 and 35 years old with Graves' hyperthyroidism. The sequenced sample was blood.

Here the CDR3 DNA reads TGCGCCAGCAGCTTGGGTGTCATCGATGGCTACACCTTC. It encodes CASSLGVIDGYTF. This chain connects TRBV5-1 to TRBJ1-2, with D unclear. CDR1 SGHRS and CDR2 YFSETQ come from the germline V gene. The CDR3 covers 13 residues. V lost 0 bases, J lost 6 bases, and 9 bases lay in between.